These T cell receptor beta chains were read from a single sample in a study of blood T cells in healthy people across ages. One entry per CDR3 protein, called by TCRdb with MiXCR from the 5' RACE reads. The sample shows 850,000 to 1,000,000 distinct CDR3 sequences, under 50% of them seen only once. The specimen sequenced was blood. The receptor set was obtained from a man under 40 in good health. Both conserved end residues are part of each CDR3. Each record gives: J gene, D gene, V gene, clone size, CDR3 protein, CDR3 DNA. A D gene is named only where the DNA matches it firmly. Clone size, where shown, is once, few, many, or a class for clones that have expanded.

TRBJ2-3,-,TRBV6-5,few,CASSYDSSTDTQYF,TGTGCCAGCAGTTACGACAGCAGCACAGATACGCAGTATTTT
TRBJ1-4,-,TRBV7-2,-,CASSRQTWGEKLFF,TGTGCCAGCAGCCGACAGACCTGGGGCGAAAAACTGTTTTTT
TRBJ1-2,-,TRBV6-2/TRBV6-3,few,CASRPDGLYGYTF,TGTGCCAGCAGACCCGACGGCCTCTATGGCTACACCTTC
TRBJ2-1,-,TRBV7-6,-,CASSLGLTNEQFF,TGTGCCAGCAGCTTAGGGCTTACCAATGAGCAGTTCTTC
TRBJ1-1,TRBD1,TRBV14,-,CASSQNIGQAYTEAFF,TGTGCCAGCAGCCAAAACATTGGACAGGCTTACACTGAAGCTTTCTTT
TRBJ2-1,-,TRBV20-1,-,CSARDRQPSYNEQFF,TGCAGTGCTAGAGATAGGCAGCCGTCCTACAATGAGCAGTTCTTC
TRBJ1-1,TRBD1,TRBV9,-,CASSGRGRGPGDTEAFF,TGTGCCAGCAGCGGTCGGGGCAGGGGGCCGGGGGACACTGAAGCTTTCTTT
TRBJ2-4,-,TRBV5-5,-,CASSLAAGTAKNIQYF,TGTGCCAGCAGCTTGGCCGCAGGGACAGCCAAAAACATTCAGTACTTC
TRBJ2-7,-,TRBV27,few,CASRFGTNLYEQYF,TGTGCCAGCAGATTCGGGACCAATCTCTACGAGCAGTACTTC
TRBJ1-2,-,TRBV6-2/TRBV6-3,-,CASSYLGGFGYTF,TGTGCCAGCAGTTACCTCGGCGGGTTTGGCTACACCTTC
TRBJ2-2,-,TRBV11-2,-,CASSLAPRVGTGELFF,TGTGCCAGCAGCTTAGCCCCCCGGGTCGGGACCGGGGAGCTGTTTTTT
TRBJ1-5,TRBD1,TRBV6-1,-,CASSSRDRNQPQHF,TGTGCCAGCAGTTCCCGGGACAGGAATCAGCCCCAGCATTTT
TRBJ2-4,-,TRBV7-3,-,CASSLSGASKNIQYF,TGTGCCAGCAGCTTATCTGGGGCTTCCAAAAACATTCAGTACTTC
TRBJ2-6,-,TRBV28,-,CASRLPGANVLTF,TGTGCCAGCAGACTCCCTGGGGCCAACGTCCTGACTTTC
TRBJ2-4,TRBD2,TRBV29-1,-,CSVEAGTSIQYF,TGCAGCGTCGAGGCAGGGACTAGCATTCAGTACTTC
TRBJ2-3,-,TRBV2,-,CASSVTESTDTQYF,TGTGCCAGCAGTGTGACAGAGAGCACAGATACGCAGTATTTT
TRBJ2-7,-,TRBV20-1,-,CSAWTLSSYEQYF,TGCAGTGCCTGGACCCTAAGCTCCTACGAGCAGTACTTC
TRBJ2-3,TRBD2,TRBV28,many,CASSSLAGAGNTQYF,TGTGCCAGCAGCTCACTAGCGGGGGCGGGTAATACGCAGTATTTT
TRBJ2-1,TRBD2,TRBV6-2/TRBV6-3,-,CAGHSAGGPVEQFF,TGTGCCGGGCATTCGGCGGGGGGGCCGGTTGAGCAGTTCTTC
TRBJ1-6,-,TRBV7-9,many,CASSPRLNSPLHF,TGTGCCAGCAGCCCGAGACTTAATTCACCCCTCCACTTT
TRBJ1-6,-,TRBV6-6,few,CASGPEGTYNSPLHF,TGTGCCAGCGGACCCGAGGGGACCTATAATTCACCCCTCCACTTT
TRBJ2-2,-,TRBV20-1,-,CSARDAETGQTGELFF,TGCAGTGCTAGAGATGCCGAAACAGGGCAGACCGGGGAGCTGTTTTTT
TRBJ2-1,TRBD2,TRBV19,-,CASSIVLTSHEQFF,TGTGCCAGTAGTATTGTTCTGACTAGCCATGAGCAGTTCTTC
TRBJ1-5,-,TRBV5-8,-,CAGRSRDRSLNQPQHF,TGTGCCGGGAGGAGCCGAGACAGGTCTCTCAATCAGCCCCAGCATTTT
TRBJ1-3,-,TRBV27,few,CASSTIGGTGNTIYF,TGTGCCAGCAGCACGATCGGGGGGACCGGAAACACCATATATTTT
TRBJ1-5,TRBD1,TRBV29-1,few,CSVKMGTGAQPQHF,TGCAGCGTGAAGATGGGGACAGGGGCTCAGCCCCAGCATTTT
TRBJ2-3,TRBD2,TRBV4-3,-,CASSQRSGGTSDTQYF,TGCGCCAGCAGCCAAAGGAGCGGGGGGACCTCAGATACGCAGTATTTT
TRBJ2-3,-,TRBV27,few,CASSLIEGLTDTQYF,TGTGCCAGCAGTTTAATCGAAGGGCTCACAGATACGCAGTATTTT
TRBJ1-1,TRBD1,TRBV5-6,-,CASSRQGWDTEAFF,TGTGCCAGCAGCCGACAGGGGTGGGACACTGAAGCTTTCTTT
TRBJ2-7,TRBD1,TRBV29-1,-,CSVVTGTAYEQYF,TGCAGCGTCGTTACCGGGACAGCTTACGAGCAGTACTTC
TRBJ1-6,-,TRBV29-1,many,CSTRTADSSPLHF,TGCAGCACCCGGACGGCTGATAGCTCACCCCTCCACTTT
TRBJ2-3,-,TRBV21-1,few,CASSISGGTTDTQYF,TGTGCTAGCAGCATTAGCGGGGGGACCACAGATACGCAGTATTTT
TRBJ1-6,TRBD1,TRBV9,-,CASSIAGTDNSPLHF,TGTGCCAGCAGCATAGCCGGGACAGATAATTCACCCCTCCACTTT
TRBJ2-3,-,TRBV12-5,-,CASGLVRRITDTQYF,TGTGCTAGTGGTTTGGTACGCCGTATCACAGATACGCAGTATTTT
TRBJ1-2,-,TRBV29-1,-,CSVETGAGYGYTF,TGCAGCGTTGAAACCGGGGCTGGCTATGGCTACACCTTC
TRBJ2-3,-,TRBV7-9,-,CASSLGRVGVKDTQYF,TGTGCCAGCAGCTTGGGGCGGGTCGGGGTTAAAGATACGCAGTATTTT
TRBJ1-2,TRBD1,TRBV7-2,few,CASSSKGQGGYTF,TGTGCCAGCAGCTCGAAAGGACAGGGTGGCTACACCTTC
TRBJ1-5,-,TRBV2,-,CASTDHYQPQHF,TGTGCCAGCACGGATCATTATCAGCCCCAGCATTTT
TRBJ1-1,-,TRBV6-4,few,CASSDSRGAEAFF,TGTGCCAGCAGTGACTCTCGAGGGGCTGAAGCTTTCTTT
TRBJ2-7,-,TRBV4-1,many,CASSQGTVSSYEQYF,TGCGCCAGCAGCCAAGGGACGGTAAGCTCCTACGAGCAGTACTTC
TRBJ1-1,-,TRBV20-1,-,CSARAGGGGTEAFF,TGCAGTGCTAGAGCCGGCGGCGGGGGCACTGAAGCTTTCTTT
TRBJ2-3,TRBD2,TRBV3-1,few,CASSRGLAGASTDTQYF,TGTGCCAGCAGCCGCGGACTAGCGGGGGCAAGCACAGATACGCAGTATTTT
TRBJ1-4,TRBD1,TRBV12-3/TRBV12-4,few,CASSLGDSPKVATNEKLFF,TGTGCCAGCAGTTTAGGGGACAGTCCTAAAGTGGCAACTAATGAAAAACTGTTTTTT
TRBJ1-6,TRBD1,TRBV5-6,many,CASSLMDRGKPLHF,TGTGCCAGCAGCTTGATGGACAGGGGTAAACCCCTCCACTTT